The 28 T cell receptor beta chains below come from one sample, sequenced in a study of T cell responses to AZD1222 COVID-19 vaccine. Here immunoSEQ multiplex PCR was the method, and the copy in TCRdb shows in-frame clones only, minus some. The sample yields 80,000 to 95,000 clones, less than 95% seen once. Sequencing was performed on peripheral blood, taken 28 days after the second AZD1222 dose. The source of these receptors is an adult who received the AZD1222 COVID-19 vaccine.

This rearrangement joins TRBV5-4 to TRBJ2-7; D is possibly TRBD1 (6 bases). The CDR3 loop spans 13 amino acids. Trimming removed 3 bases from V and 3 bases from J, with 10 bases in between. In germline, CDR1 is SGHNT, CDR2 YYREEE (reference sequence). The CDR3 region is CASSSSQGYEQYF. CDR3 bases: TGTGCCAGCAGCTCCTCACAGGGCTACGAGCAGTACTTC.

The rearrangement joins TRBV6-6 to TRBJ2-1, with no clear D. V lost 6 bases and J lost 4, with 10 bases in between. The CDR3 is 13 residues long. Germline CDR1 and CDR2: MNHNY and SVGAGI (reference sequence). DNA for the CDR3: TGTGCCAGCAGACTCGACCGATACAATGAGCAGTTCTTC. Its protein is CASRLDRYNEQFF.

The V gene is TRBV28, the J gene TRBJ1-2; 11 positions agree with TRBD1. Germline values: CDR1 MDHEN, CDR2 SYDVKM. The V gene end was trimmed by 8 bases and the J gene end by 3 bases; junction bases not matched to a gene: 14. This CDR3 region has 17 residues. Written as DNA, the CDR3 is TGTGCCAGCCACCCCCAGGACAGGGGGCAGGTGTACTATGGCTACACCTTC. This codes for CASHPQDRGQVYYGYTF.

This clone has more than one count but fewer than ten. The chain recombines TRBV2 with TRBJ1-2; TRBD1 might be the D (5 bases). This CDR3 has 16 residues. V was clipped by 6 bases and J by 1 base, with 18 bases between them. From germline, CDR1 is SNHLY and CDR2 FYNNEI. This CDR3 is CASRLGTAALNYGYTF. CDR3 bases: TGTGCCAGCAGATTAGGGACGGCCGCCCTTAACTATGGCTACACCTTC.

DNA of the CDR3: TGTGCCAGCAGCCTTTCCTACGAGCAGTACTTC. It yields the protein CASSLSYEQYF. The chain is built from TRBV7-2 and TRBJ2-7; D uncertain. V dropped 5 bases and J dropped 1 base, with 3 bases sitting between them. Germline V gene lookup returns CDR1 SGHTA and CDR2 FQGNSA. This CDR3 is 11 amino acids long.

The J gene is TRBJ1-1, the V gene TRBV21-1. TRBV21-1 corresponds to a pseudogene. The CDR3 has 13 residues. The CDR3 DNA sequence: TGTGCCTGTCCTCGGGGTGTGAACACTGAAGCTTTCTTT. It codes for CACPRGVNTEAFF.

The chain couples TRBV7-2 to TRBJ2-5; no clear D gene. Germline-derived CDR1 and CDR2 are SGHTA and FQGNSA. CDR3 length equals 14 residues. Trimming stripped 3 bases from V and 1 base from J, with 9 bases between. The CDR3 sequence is CASSLSHSQETQYF. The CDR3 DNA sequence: TGTGCCAGCAGCTTGAGCCACAGCCAAGAGACCCAGTACTTC.

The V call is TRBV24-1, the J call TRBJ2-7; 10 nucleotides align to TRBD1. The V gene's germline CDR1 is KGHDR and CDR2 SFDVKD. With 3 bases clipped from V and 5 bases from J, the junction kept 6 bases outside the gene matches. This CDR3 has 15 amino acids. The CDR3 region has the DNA TGTGCCACCAGTGATCCGGGACAGGGGACAAACGAGCAGTACTTC. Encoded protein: CATSDPGQGTNEQYF.

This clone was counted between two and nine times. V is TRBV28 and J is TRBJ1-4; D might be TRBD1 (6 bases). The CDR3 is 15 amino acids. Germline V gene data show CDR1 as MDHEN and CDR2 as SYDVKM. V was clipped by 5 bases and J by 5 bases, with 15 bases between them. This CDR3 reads CASSRGQSFNEKLFF. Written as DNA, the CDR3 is TGTGCCAGCAGTCGCGGACAGTCGTTCAATGAAAAACTGTTTTTT.

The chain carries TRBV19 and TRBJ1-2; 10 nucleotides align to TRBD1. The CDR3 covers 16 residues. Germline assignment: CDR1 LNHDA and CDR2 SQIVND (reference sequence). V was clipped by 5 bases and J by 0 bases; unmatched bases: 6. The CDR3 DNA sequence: TGTGCCAGTAGTGCGACAGGGGGCCTTTCTAACTATGGCTACACCTTC. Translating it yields CASSATGGLSNYGYTF.

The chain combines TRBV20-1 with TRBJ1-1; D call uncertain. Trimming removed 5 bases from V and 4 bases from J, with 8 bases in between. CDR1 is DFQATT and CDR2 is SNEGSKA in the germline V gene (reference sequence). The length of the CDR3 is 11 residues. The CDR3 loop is CSAGIGTEAFF. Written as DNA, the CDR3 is TGCAGTGCTGGTATTGGCACTGAAGCTTTCTTT.

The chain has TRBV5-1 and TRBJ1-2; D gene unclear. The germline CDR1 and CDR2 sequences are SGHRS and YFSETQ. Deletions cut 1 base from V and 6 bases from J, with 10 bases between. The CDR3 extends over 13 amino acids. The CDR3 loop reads CASSLLGPDGYTF. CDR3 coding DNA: TGCGCCAGCAGCTTGCTGGGCCCTGATGGCTACACCTTC.

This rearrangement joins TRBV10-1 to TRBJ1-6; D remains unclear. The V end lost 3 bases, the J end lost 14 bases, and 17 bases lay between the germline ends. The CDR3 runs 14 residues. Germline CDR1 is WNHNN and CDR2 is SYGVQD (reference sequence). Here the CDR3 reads CASSEDPNALALHF. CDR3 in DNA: TGCGCCAGCAGTGAAGACCCCAACGCACTGGCCCTCCACTTT.

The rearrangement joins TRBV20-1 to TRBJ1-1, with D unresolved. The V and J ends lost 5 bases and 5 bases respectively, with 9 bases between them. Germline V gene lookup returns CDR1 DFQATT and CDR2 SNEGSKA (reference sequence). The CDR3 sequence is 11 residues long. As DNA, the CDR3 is TGCAGTGCTGACCTTCATACTGAAGCTTTCTTT. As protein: CSADLHTEAFF.

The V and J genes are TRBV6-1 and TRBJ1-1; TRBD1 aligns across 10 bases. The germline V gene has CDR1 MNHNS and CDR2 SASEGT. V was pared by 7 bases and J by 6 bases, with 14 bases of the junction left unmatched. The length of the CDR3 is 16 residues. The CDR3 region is CASIDRDRGLFPEAFF. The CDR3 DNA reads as TGTGCCAGCATTGACCGGGACAGGGGATTGTTCCCTGAAGCTTTCTTT.

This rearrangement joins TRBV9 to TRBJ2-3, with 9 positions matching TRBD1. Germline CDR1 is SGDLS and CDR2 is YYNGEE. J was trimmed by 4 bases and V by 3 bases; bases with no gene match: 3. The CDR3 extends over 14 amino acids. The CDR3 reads CASSAQGASDTQYF. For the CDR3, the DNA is TGTGCCAGCAGCGCACAGGGGGCCTCAGATACGCAGTATTTT.

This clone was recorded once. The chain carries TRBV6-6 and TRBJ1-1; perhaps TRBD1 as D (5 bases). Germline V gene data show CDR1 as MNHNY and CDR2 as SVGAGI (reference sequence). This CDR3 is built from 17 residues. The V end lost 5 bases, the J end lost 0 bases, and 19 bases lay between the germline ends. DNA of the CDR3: TGTGCCAGCAGTCATAGACAGCCTTCTAATTTGAACACTGAAGCTTTCTTT. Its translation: CASSHRQPSNLNTEAFF.

This chain's CDR3 is CASSLDFKAKSITFYGYTF. The CDR3 DNA is TGTGCCAGCAGCTTAGATTTCAAGGCCAAGTCCATTACTTTCTATGGCTACACCTTC. The V and J genes are TRBV11-3 and TRBJ1-2; D uncertain. Trimming stripped 0 bases from V and 4 bases from J, with 24 bases between. Germline V gives CDR1 SGHNT, CDR2 YENEEA. The CDR3 is made up of 19 amino acids. Combining the CDR3 with reference TRBV11-3 and TRBJ1-2 gives the whole variable domain EAGVVQSPRYKIIEKKQPVAFWCNPISGHNTLYWYLQNLGQGPELLIRYENEEAVDDSQLPKDRFSAERLKGVDSTLKIQPAELGDSAVYLCASSLDFKAKSITFYGYTFGSGTRLTVV.

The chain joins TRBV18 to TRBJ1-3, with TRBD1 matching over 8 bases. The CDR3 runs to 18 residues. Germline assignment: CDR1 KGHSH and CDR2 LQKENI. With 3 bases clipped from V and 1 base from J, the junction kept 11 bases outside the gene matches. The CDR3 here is CASSPDGRTGKSGNTIYF. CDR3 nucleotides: TGTGCCAGCTCACCGGATGGGCGGACAGGGAAATCTGGAAACACCATATATTTT.

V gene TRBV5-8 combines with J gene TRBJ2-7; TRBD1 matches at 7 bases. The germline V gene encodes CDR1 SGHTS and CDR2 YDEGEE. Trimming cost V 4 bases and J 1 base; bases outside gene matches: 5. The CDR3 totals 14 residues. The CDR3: CASSVTGTSYEQYF. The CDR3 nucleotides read TGTGCCAGCAGCGTGACAGGGACATCCTACGAGCAGTACTTC.

CDR3 nucleotides: TGTGCCAGCAGCCAAACCCGGCGCAGCGGCGGGGAGCTGTTTTTT. This encodes CASSQTRRSGGELFF. The rearrangement joins TRBV14 to TRBJ2-2; D is perhaps TRBD2 (5 bases). This CDR3 is built from 15 residues. The germline V and J ends were trimmed by 2 bases and 7 bases, with 14 bases remaining between them. CDR1 SGHDN and CDR2 FVKESK come from the germline V gene.

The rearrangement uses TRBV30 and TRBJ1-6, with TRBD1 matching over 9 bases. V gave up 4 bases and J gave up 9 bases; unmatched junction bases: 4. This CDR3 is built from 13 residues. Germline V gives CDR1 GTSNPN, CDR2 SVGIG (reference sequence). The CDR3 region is CAWKGTGSSPLHF. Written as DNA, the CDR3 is TGTGCCTGGAAAGGGACAGGGAGTTCACCCCTCCACTTT.

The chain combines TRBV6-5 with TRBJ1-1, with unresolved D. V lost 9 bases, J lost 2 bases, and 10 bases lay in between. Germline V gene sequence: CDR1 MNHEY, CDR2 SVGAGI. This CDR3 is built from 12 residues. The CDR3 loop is CASGRVNTEAFF. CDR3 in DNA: TGTGCCAGTGGTCGGGTAAACACTGAAGCTTTCTTT.

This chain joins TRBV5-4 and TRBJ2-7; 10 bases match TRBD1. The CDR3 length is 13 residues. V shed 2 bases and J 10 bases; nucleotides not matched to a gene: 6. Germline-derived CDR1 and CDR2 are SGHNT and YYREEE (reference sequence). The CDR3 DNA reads TGTGCCAGCAGCTTCCGGGACAGGGGAAGACAGTACTTC. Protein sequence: CASSFRDRGRQYF.

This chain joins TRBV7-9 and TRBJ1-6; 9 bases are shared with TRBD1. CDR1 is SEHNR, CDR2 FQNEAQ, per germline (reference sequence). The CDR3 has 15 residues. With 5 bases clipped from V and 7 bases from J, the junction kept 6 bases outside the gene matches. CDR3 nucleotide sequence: TGTGCCAGCAGCGCAGGGGACAGGGCCAATTCACCCCTCCACTTT. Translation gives CASSAGDRANSPLHF. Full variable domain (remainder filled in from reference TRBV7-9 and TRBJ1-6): DTGVSQNPRHKITKRGQNVTFRCDPISEHNRLYWYRQTLGQGPEFLTYFQNEAQLEKSRLLSDRFSAERPKGSFSTLEIQRTEQGDSAMYLCASSAGDRANSPLHFGNGTRLTVT.

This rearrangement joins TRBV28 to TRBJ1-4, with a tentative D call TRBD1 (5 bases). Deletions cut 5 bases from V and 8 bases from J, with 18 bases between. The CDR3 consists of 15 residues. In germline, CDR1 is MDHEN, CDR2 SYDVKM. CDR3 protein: CASSTPGTRSEKLFF. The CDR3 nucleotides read TGTGCCAGCAGTACCCCCGGGACCCGGAGCGAAAAACTGTTTTTT.

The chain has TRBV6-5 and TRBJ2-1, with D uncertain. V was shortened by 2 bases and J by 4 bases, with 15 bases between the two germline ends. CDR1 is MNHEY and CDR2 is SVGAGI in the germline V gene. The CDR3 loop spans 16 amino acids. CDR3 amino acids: CASSYPLGVGYNEQFF. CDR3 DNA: TGTGCCAGCAGTTACCCCCTAGGAGTAGGGTACAATGAGCAGTTCTTC.

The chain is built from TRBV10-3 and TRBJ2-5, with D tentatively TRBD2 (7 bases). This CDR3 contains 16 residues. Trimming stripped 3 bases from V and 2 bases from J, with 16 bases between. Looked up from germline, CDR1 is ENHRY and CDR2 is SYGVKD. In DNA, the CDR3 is TGTGCCATCAGTGAAGGGGGGGGCGGCGATCAAGAGACCCAGTACTTC. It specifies CAISEGGGGDQETQYF.